The TCR beta chain described here comes from a study of blood T cell repertoires in COVID-19. Overall study: Italy, Spain and the United States were the sources of the convalescent and acute COVID-19 samples. The cDNA or gDNA used as material had been derived from T cells, B-cell-depleted T cells, or PBMCs.

In the authors' workflow: The authors estimated nucleated cell counts from reference gene primer amplification. Measured with immunoSEQ multiplex PCR; TCRdb has only the in-frame clones, and not every one. Clone size and V and J calls were adopted from that table, with D and trimming inferred from the DNA. The repertoire holds 200,000 or so clones, approximately 85% seen once, with 3% to 3.5% in the top ten. The CDR3 loop spans 16 amino acids. V shed 5 bases and J 1 base; nucleotides not matched to a gene: 9. Looked up from germline, CDR1 is SGHRS and CDR2 is YFSETQ. The clonotype was recovered from a man aged 55 to 70 with acute or convalescent COVID-19. Material for sequencing was peripheral blood. The chain combines TRBV5-1 with TRBJ2-3, with 8 bases identical to TRBD1. CDR3 sequence reads: CASREQLGQGTDTQYF. The CDR3 DNA reads TGCGCCAGCAGGGAGCAGCTGGGACAGGGCACAGATACGCAGTATTTT. Variable domain in full (rest from reference TRBV5-1 and TRBJ2-3): KAGVTQTPRYLIKTRGQQVTLSCSPISGHRSVSWYQQTPGQGLQFLFEYFSETQRNKGNFPGRFSGRQFSNSRSEMNVSTLELGDSALYLCASREQLGQGTDTQYFGPGTRLTVL.